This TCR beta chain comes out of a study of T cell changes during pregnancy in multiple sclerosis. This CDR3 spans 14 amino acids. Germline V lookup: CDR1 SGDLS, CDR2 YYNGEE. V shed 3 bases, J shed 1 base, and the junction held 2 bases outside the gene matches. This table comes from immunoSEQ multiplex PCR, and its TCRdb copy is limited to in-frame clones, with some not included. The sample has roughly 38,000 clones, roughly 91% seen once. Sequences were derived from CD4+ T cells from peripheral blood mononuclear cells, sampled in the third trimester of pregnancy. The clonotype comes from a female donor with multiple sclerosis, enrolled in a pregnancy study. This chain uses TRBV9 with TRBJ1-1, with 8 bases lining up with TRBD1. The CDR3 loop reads CASSAQGANTEAFF. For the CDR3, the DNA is TGTGCCAGCAGCGCCCAGGGGGCGAACACTGAAGCTTTCTTT.